This TCR beta chain was identified in a study of blood T cell repertoires in COVID-19. The V gene end was trimmed by 3 bases and the J gene end by 1 base; junction bases not matched to a gene: 5. CDR3 length equals 16 residues. CDR1 MGHRA and CDR2 YSYEKL come from the germline V gene. This clone came up once. The repertoire was sequenced with immunoSEQ multiplex PCR; TCRdb's copy has only in-frame clones and lacks some. Counted here are some 30,000 clones, around 90% occurring once; the ten biggest clones make up 16%. The sample taken for sequencing was peripheral blood. The TCR sequence derives from a human donor with active COVID-19. The donor label of this sample is uncertain. V gene TRBV4-1 combines with J gene TRBJ2-7, with 11 nucleotides matching TRBD1. CDR3 in amino acids: CASSHLDRGRSYEQYF. CDR3 DNA: TGCGCCAGCAGCCACCTGGACAGGGGGCGATCCTACGAGCAGTACTTC.